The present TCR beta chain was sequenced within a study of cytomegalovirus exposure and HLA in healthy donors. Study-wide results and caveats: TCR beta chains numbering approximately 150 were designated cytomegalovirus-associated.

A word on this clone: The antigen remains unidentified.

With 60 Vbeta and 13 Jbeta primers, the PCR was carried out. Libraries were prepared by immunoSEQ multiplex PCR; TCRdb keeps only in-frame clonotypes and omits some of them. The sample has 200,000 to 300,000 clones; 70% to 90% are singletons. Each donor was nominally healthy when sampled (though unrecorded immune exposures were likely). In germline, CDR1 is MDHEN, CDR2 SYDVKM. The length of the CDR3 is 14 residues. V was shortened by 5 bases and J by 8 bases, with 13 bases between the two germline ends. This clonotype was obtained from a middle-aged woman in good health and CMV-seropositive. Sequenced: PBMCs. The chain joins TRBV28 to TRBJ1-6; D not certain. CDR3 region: CASSPPRSDSPLHF. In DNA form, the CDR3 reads TGTGCCAGCAGTCCGCCCCGCTCAGATTCACCCCTCCACTTT.